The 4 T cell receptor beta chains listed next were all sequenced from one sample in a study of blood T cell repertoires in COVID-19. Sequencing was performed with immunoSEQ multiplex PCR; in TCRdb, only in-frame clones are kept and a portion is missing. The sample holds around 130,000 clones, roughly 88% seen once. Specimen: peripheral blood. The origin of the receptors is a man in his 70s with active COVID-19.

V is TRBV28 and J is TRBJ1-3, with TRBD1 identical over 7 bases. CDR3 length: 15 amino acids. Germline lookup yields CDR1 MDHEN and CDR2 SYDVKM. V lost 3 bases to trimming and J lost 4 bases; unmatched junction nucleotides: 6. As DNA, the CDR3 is TGTGCCAGCAGTTTGTCCGACAGGGTCGGAAACACCATATATTTT. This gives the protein CASSLSDRVGNTIYF.

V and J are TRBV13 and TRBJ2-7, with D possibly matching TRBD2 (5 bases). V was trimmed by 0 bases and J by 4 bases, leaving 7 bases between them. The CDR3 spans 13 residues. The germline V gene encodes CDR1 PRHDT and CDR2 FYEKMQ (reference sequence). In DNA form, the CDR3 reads TGTGCCAGCAGCTTAGGGACTACGTACGAGCAGTACTTC. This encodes CASSLGTTYEQYF.

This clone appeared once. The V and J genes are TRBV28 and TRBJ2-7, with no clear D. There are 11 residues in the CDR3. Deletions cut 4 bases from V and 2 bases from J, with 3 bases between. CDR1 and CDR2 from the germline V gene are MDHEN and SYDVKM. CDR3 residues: CASSSAYEQYF. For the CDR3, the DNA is TGTGCCAGCAGTTCCGCCTACGAGCAGTACTTC.

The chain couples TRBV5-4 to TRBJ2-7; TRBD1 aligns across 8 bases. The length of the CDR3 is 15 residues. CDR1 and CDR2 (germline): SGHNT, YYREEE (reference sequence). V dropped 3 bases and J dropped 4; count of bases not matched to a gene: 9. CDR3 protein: CASSSYQGALYEQYF. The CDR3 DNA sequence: TGTGCCAGCAGCTCCTACCAGGGGGCGCTTTACGAGCAGTACTTC.